A selection of T cell receptor beta chains follows, all from one sample in a study of graft-versus-host responses after intestinal transplantation. Produced via immunoSEQ multiplex PCR; TCRdb's table is partial and in-frame only. The table lists 95,000 to 110,000 clones, roughly 90% of them singletons, with approximately 0.97% in the top ten. What these receptors recognize is not known. The sequences come from unstimulated CD4+ T cells sorted from spleen or lymph node cells, collected before intestinal transplant. The receptors come from a human donor who received an intestinal transplant. Both conserved end residues are part of each CDR3. The D gene is left open where the match is weak. Only some rows state a clone size, as once, few, many or a class for expanded clones.

TRBJ2-1	-	TRBV30	TRBD2	TGTGCCTGGAGTCGGGGAGGGGACAATGAGCAGTTCTTC	CAWSRGGDNEQFF
TRBJ1-6	-	TRBV28	TRBD1	TGTGCCAGCAGTTCCCCCGGGACAGGGCTGGATTCACCCCTCCACTTT	CASSSPGTGLDSPLHF
TRBJ2-3	-	TRBV10-3	TRBD2	TGTGCCATCAGTGAGCGCGGACTAGCGGGGTTAGGAGCAGATACGCAGTATTTT	CAISERGLAGLGADTQYF
TRBJ1-6	-	TRBV6-5	-	TGTGCCAGCAGTTACGTAGGGACTCCAAATTCACCCCTCCACTTT	CASSYVGTPNSPLHF
TRBJ2-1	-	TRBV10-1	TRBD2	TGCGCCAGCAGCCCCGGGACTAGCGACAATGAGCAGTTCTTC	CASSPGTSDNEQFF
TRBJ2-7	-	TRBV4-1	TRBD1	TGCGCCAGCAGCCTTGAGGGACAGGGGTTTTCCTACGAGCAGTACTTC	CASSLEGQGFSYEQYF
TRBJ1-5	-	TRBV30	-	TGTGCCTGGAGCCTAGGTCGGGGTCAGCCCCAGCATTTT	CAWSLGRGQPQHF
TRBJ2-7	-	TRBV14	-	TGTGCCAGCAGCCACGGACCCGAGCAGTACTTC	CASSHGPEQYF
TRBJ2-7	few	TRBV6-6	-	TGTGCCAGCACGGGCGGGAAACACTACGAGCAGTACTTC	CASTGGKHYEQYF
TRBJ2-1	-	TRBV4-1	TRBD1	TGCGCCAGCAGCCAAGTTAGGGGGCCCTACAATGAGCAGTTCTTC	CASSQVRGPYNEQFF
TRBJ1-6	-	TRBV6-1	-	TGTGCCAGCAGTGAGGGGACAAATAATTCACCCCTCCACTTT	CASSEGTNNSPLHF
TRBJ2-1	few	TRBV6-6	TRBD2	TGTGCCAGCACTGGGACTAAAAACTACAATGAGCAGTTCTTC	CASTGTKNYNEQFF
TRBJ2-1	-	TRBV19	TRBD2	TGTGCCAGTAGTATCCGACTGGGACTAGCGGCTTTCAGGGGTGAGCAGTTCTTC	CASSIRLGLAAFRGEQFF
TRBJ2-5	-	TRBV4-1	TRBD1	TGCGCCAGCAGCCAACTAGGACAGGGTGTTGGGACCCAGTACTTC	CASSQLGQGVGTQYF
TRBJ2-5	-	TRBV25-1	-	TGTGCCAGCAGTGTCAGGGGGGGCCAAGAGACCCAGTACTTC	CASSVRGGQETQYF
TRBJ1-6	-	TRBV6-1	-	TGTGCCAGTACGACGTCCGGGACAATCGGTTCACCCCTCCACTTT	CASTTSGTIGSPLHF
TRBJ1-3	medium-sized	TRBV5-4	-	TGTGCCAGCAGCCGAACCGGGGACCGAAACACCATATATTTT	CASSRTGDRNTIYF
TRBJ1-2	few	TRBV5-1	TRBD1	TGCGCCAGCAGCTTGGGCGGACAGGGAGATGGCTACACCTTC	CASSLGGQGDGYTF
TRBJ2-7	-	TRBV6-1	TRBD2	TGTGCCAGCAGCGCCCCAGCGGGGGCCTCCTACGAGCAGTACTTC	CASSAPAGASYEQYF
TRBJ2-6	-	TRBV5-4	TRBD1	TGTGCCAGCAGCTTGGCTGGACAGGGCATCCTCTCTGGGGCCAACGTCCTGACTTTC	CASSLAGQGILSGANVLTF
TRBJ2-2	few	TRBV6-6	-	TGTGCCAGCAGTTACTCGACGGGAGTGGGAACCGGGGAGCTGTTTTTT	CASSYSTGVGTGELFF
TRBJ1-1	-	TRBV6-1	-	TGTGCCAGCCCCCGGAGGGGGGTTATGAACACTGAAGCTTTCTTT	CASPRRGVMNTEAFF
TRBJ2-1	-	TRBV4-1	TRBD2	TGCGCCAGCAGCCGCCCTCCGGGACTATCCTACAATGAGCAGTTCTTC	CASSRPPGLSYNEQFF
TRBJ2-1	-	TRBV29-1	-	TGCAGCGTGAGTTTGGAGGGAGGACCAAATGAGCAGTTCTTC	CSVSLEGGPNEQFF
TRBJ2-3	-	TRBV6-5	-	TGTGCCAGCAGTTACCAGTCTAGCACAGATACGCAGTATTTT	CASSYQSSTDTQYF
TRBJ2-7	-	TRBV6-6	TRBD1	TGTGCCAGCAGTTACGGGACAGGGTGGTTTTACGAGCAGTACTTC	CASSYGTGWFYEQYF
TRBJ2-1	-	TRBV6-5	-	TGTGCCAGCAGTCAGACCCCTTTGGATGAGCAGTTCTTC	CASSQTPLDEQFF
TRBJ2-1	-	TRBV7-6	TRBD1	TGTGCCAGCAGCCTCCAGGGGGTCGAGCAGTTCTTC	CASSLQGVEQFF
TRBJ2-5	-	TRBV2	TRBD1	TGTGCCAGCAAGGAAGGGACAGGGGTATACCAAGAGACCCAGTACTTC	CASKEGTGVYQETQYF
TRBJ1-2	-	TRBV5-5	-	TGTGCCAGCAGCCCCTTCAGGGAAGGCTACACCTTC	CASSPFREGYTF
TRBJ1-1	once	TRBV7-9	-	TGTGCCAGCATCGAGGGACGCGGGAACACTGAAGCTTTCTTT	CASIEGRGNTEAFF
TRBJ1-5	-	TRBV19	-	TGTGCCAGTAGTAGAAGCGGACAGAACAATCAGCCCCAGCATTTT	CASSRSGQNNQPQHF
TRBJ1-5	-	TRBV6-5	-	TGTGCCAGCAAGGGGACACCTACTAGCAATCAGCCCCAGCATTTT	CASKGTPTSNQPQHF
TRBJ2-2	once	TRBV7-7	-	TGTGCCAGCAGCTCCCGCGGGACCGGGGAGCTGTTTTTT	CASSSRGTGELFF
TRBJ2-2	-	TRBV11-3	-	TGTGCCAGCAGCTTAGAGTATTCGGCCGGGGAGCTGTTTTTT	CASSLEYSAGELFF
TRBJ2-1	-	TRBV11-3	-	TGTGCCAGCAGCTTAGATCAGAACAATGAGCAGTTCTTC	CASSLDQNNEQFF
TRBJ1-1	-	TRBV2	-	TGTGCCAGCACGGGATCCCCCTCTGAAGCTTTCTTT	CASTGSPSEAFF
TRBJ1-6	few	TRBV6-1	-	TGTGCCAGCAGTGGTCAGAGTTCTTCACCCCTCCACTTT	CASSGQSSSPLHF
TRBJ1-3	-	TRBV11-2	-	TGTGCCAGCAGCTTTATAGGGATAACTGGAAACACCATATATTTT	CASSFIGITGNTIYF
TRBJ2-5	-	TRBV5-1	TRBD2	TGCGCCAGCAGGTTAGCGGGGTTGTACCAAGAGACCCAGTACTTC	CASRLAGLYQETQYF
TRBJ1-4	-	TRBV6-5	-	TGTGCCAGCAGTATCAACAGGAATGAAAAACTGTTTTTT	CASSINRNEKLFF
TRBJ1-3	-	TRBV5-1	-	TGCGCCAGCAGCTTGGGGACAGCCTCTGGAAACACCATATATTTT	CASSLGTASGNTIYF
TRBJ2-1	-	TRBV29-1	-	TGCAGCGTTTTAGGTGTGAATGAGCAGTTCTTC	CSVLGVNEQFF